These 20 T cell receptor beta chains share one sample of origin, sequenced in a study of Ad26.COV2.S vaccination and SARS-CoV-2 variants. Treatment reported: about 20 received Ad26.COV2.S at low or high dose, single or two shots; roughly five received placebo; per-sample allocation not given. Sampling took place 63 days after the first vaccine or placebo injection. The method was immunoSEQ multiplex PCR; TCRdb's version includes in-frame clones alone and lacks a portion of them. Of hundreds of thousands of clones listed, 89% are singletons. Sequenced here: peripheral blood, sampled in a trial of Ad26.COV2.S vaccine versus placebo. The receptors were sampled from a person between 18 and 59 years old who received the Ad26.COV2.S COVID-19 vaccine or a placebo.

This clone was observed a single time. V gene TRBV3-1 (or the pseudogene TRBV3-2) combines with J gene TRBJ1-1; D possibly corresponds to TRBD1 (5 bases). The CDR3 is 12 residues long. The V end lost 1 base, the J end lost 7 bases, and 7 bases lay between the germline ends. Germline V gives CDR1 LGHDT, CDR2 YNNKEL (reference sequence). CDR3 residues: CASSQGTSEAFF. The CDR3 nucleotides are TGTGCCAGCAGCCAAGGGACAAGTGAAGCTTTCTTT.

The genes are TRBV9 and TRBJ2-3; unclear D gene. Germline CDR1 SGDLS, CDR2 YYNGEE. There are 12 residues in the CDR3. V shed 3 bases and J shed 0 bases, with 2 bases lying between them. The CDR3 sequence: CASSASTDTQYF. In DNA form, the CDR3 reads TGTGCCAGCAGCGCTAGCACAGATACGCAGTATTTT.

The chain has TRBV11-3 and TRBJ2-7; TRBD1 agrees at 8 bases. Germline V gene lookup returns CDR1 SGHNT and CDR2 YENEEA. The CDR3 extends over 13 amino acids. The V gene end was trimmed by 0 bases and the J gene end by 7 bases; junction bases not matched to a gene: 2. For the CDR3, the DNA is TGTGCCAGCAGCTTAGAAACAGGGGGGGAGCAGTACTTC. Translated: CASSLETGGEQYF.

The chain employs TRBV2 and TRBJ2-7, with D possibly being TRBD2 (6 bases). The CDR3 totals 14 residues. CDR1 is SNHLY and CDR2 is FYNNEI in the germline V gene. V gave up 7 bases and J gave up 7 bases, with 20 bases separating them. CDR3: CASKEGAAVGEQYF. DNA for the CDR3: TGTGCCAGCAAGGAGGGCGCGGCAGTCGGAGAGCAGTACTTC. The full variable domain, in which reference TRBV2 and TRBJ2-7 provide the parts outside the CDR3, is EPEVTQTPSHQVTQMGQEVILRCVPISNHLYFYWYRQILGQKVEFLVSFYNNEISEKSEIFDDQFSVERPDGSNFTLKIRSTKLEDSAMYFCASKEGAAVGEQYFGPGTRLTVT.

The V and J genes are TRBV29-1 and TRBJ2-5, with 8 bases aligning to TRBD1. V dropped 6 bases and J dropped 1; count of bases not matched to a gene: 4. CDR1 is SQVTM, CDR2 ANQGSEA, per germline. CDR3 length: 13 residues. In nucleotides, the CDR3 is TGCAGCGTCCCGGGACAGGCCCAAGAGACCCAGTACTTC. Its protein is CSVPGQAQETQYF.

The genes are TRBV2 and TRBJ1-4; maybe TRBD1 (5 bases). The germline V gene has CDR1 SNHLY and CDR2 FYNNEI. The CDR3 loop spans 14 amino acids. V was pared by 10 bases and J by 0 bases, with 12 bases between. The CDR3 bases are TGTGCCACCAAGACAGACACAACTAATGAAAAACTGTTTTTT. It translates to CATKTDTTNEKLFF.

Concerning this clone: The sample contains more than one DNA sequence encoding this CDR3. CDR3 sequence: CASSPGGPNQPQHF. For the CDR3, the DNA is TGTGCCAGCTCACCAGGGGGTCCCAATCAGCCCCAGCATTTT. This chain uses TRBV18 with TRBJ1-5; tentative D call: TRBD1 (5 bases). Germline V gene lookup returns CDR1 KGHSH and CDR2 LQKENI. V lost 2 bases to trimming and J lost 3 bases, with 8 bases between them. The CDR3 has 14 residues.

Notes on this clone: Other DNA sequences within the sample encode an identical CDR3. The rearrangement joins TRBV18 to TRBJ1-2, with 10 bases aligning to TRBD1. V lost 3 bases, J lost 2 bases, and 0 bases stayed unmatched. Per the germline V gene, CDR1 is KGHSH and CDR2 is LQKENI. The length of the CDR3 is 14 residues. CDR3 nucleotides: TGTGCCAGCTCACCGGACAGGGGGAACTATGGCTACACCTTC. This codes for CASSPDRGNYGYTF.

This chain links TRBV19 with TRBJ1-1; D remains unclear. Per the germline V gene, CDR1 is LNHDA and CDR2 is SQIVND (reference sequence). Deletions cut 5 bases from V and 4 bases from J, with 5 bases between. The CDR3 extends over 11 amino acids. The CDR3 bases are TGTGCCAGTAGTGCCCTCACTGAAGCTTTCTTT. Residues: CASSALTEAFF.

This chain links TRBV4-3 with TRBJ1-2, with D perhaps TRBD1 (6 bases). CDR1 is LGHNA and CDR2 is YSLEER in the germline V gene. This CDR3 comprises 15 residues. V lost 0 bases to trimming and J lost 4 bases, with 12 bases between them. CDR3 sequence: CASSQDPGAAYGYTF. Here the CDR3 DNA reads TGCGCCAGCAGCCAAGATCCGGGGGCGGCCTATGGCTACACCTTC.

The rearrangement joins TRBV21-1 to TRBJ1-5. TRBV21-1 is a recognized pseudogene. The CDR3 totals 17 residues. The CDR3 DNA sequence: TGTGCCAGCAGTTCCCGTCGGGGGCCGTTGGGGAATCAGCCCCAGCATTTT. It codes for CASSSRRGPLGNQPQHF.

This sequence joins TRBV6-5 and TRBJ2-2; TRBD1 aligns across 10 bases. Germline V CDR1 and CDR2: MNHEY, SVGAGI. The V segment lost 4 bases and the J segment 2 bases; nucleotides outside the gene matches: 1. CDR3 length: 15 amino acids. The CDR3 nucleotides are TGTGCCAGCAGTTCGACAGGGGGCAACACCGGGGAGCTGTTTTTT. Translated: CASSSTGGNTGELFF.

This chain uses TRBV7-8 with TRBJ2-5; TRBD2 matches at 12 bases. J gave up 7 bases and V 1 base, and 10 bases lay outside the gene matches. This CDR3 has 17 amino acids. The V gene's germline CDR1 is SGHVS and CDR2 FQNEAQ. CDR3 coding DNA: TGTGCCAGCAGCTTAGTGGGGGGACTAGCGGGCCTTCGGACCCAGTACTTC. Translating it yields CASSLVGGLAGLRTQYF.

The chain links TRBV30 to TRBJ1-1, with 7 bases aligning to TRBD1. The junction had 11 bases not matched to a gene; V was cut back by 6 bases and J by 1 base. The CDR3 runs 15 residues. Germline values: CDR1 GTSNPN, CDR2 SVGIG (reference sequence). The chain's CDR3 is CACPSGGGRNTEAFF. CDR3 bases: TGTGCCTGCCCCTCAGGGGGGGGGCGGAACACTGAAGCTTTCTTT.

As regards this clone: Other DNA sequences within the sample encode an identical CDR3. This chain joins TRBV30 and TRBJ1-1; TRBD1 agrees at 9 bases. The CDR3 contains 13 residues. The junction had 3 bases not matched to a gene; V was cut back by 3 bases and J by 4 bases. The V gene's germline CDR1 is GTSNPN and CDR2 SVGIG (reference sequence). The CDR3 bases are TGTGCCTGGAGGGGACAGGGATCCACTGAAGCTTTCTTT. Translated, it gives CAWRGQGSTEAFF.

The chain recombines TRBV29-1 with TRBJ1-4; 7 bases agree with TRBD1. Trimming took 7 bases from V and 5 from J; bases not matched to a gene: 10. CDR3 length: 14 amino acids. Germline assignment: CDR1 SQVTM and CDR2 ANQGSEA. The CDR3 region has the DNA TGCAGCGCCAGAGTGGGGGACAGAAATGAAAAACTGTTTTTT. Amino acids: CSARVGDRNEKLFF. Full variable domain (remainder filled in from reference TRBV29-1 and TRBJ1-4): SAVISQKPSRDICQRGTSLTIQCQVDSQVTMMFWYRQQPGQSLTLIATANQGSEATYESGFVIDKFPISRPNLTFSTLTVSNMSPEDSSIYLCSARVGDRNEKLFFGSGTQLSVL.

This chain joins TRBV5-1 and TRBJ2-3; D possibly corresponds to TRBD1 (6 bases). There are 19 residues in the CDR3. The V and J ends lost 0 bases and 0 bases respectively, with 20 bases between them. CDR1 SGHRS and CDR2 YFSETQ come from the germline V gene. The CDR3 coding sequence is TGCGCCAGCAGCTTGGAAAACAGGGTTGCGGCGAGCAGCACAGATACGCAGTATTTT. Translated, it gives CASSLENRVAASSTDTQYF. Drawing the rest from reference TRBV5-1 and TRBJ2-3, the complete variable domain is KAGVTQTPRYLIKTRGQQVTLSCSPISGHRSVSWYQQTPGQGLQFLFEYFSETQRNKGNFPGRFSGRQFSNSRSEMNVSTLELGDSALYLCASSLENRVAASSTDTQYFGPGTRLTVL.

This clone has just one count. The gene calls are TRBV6-2 or TRBV6-3 and TRBJ1-5; no clear D gene. V lost 4 bases and J 3 bases, leaving 7 bases between the germline ends. The length of the CDR3 is 13 residues. In germline, CDR1 is MNHEY, CDR2 SVGEGT. The CDR3: CASSSQLNQPQHF. CDR3 DNA sequence: TGTGCCAGCAGTTCCCAGCTCAATCAGCCCCAGCATTTT.

The gene calls are TRBV3-1 (or the pseudogene TRBV3-2) and TRBJ2-5; D remains ambiguous. This CDR3 is built from 12 residues. V was clipped by 4 bases and J by 7 bases, with 10 bases between them. The V gene's germline CDR1 is LGHDT and CDR2 YNNKEL (reference sequence). CDR3 coding DNA: TGTGCCAGCAGCCCCCGCCTTGGGACCCAGTACTTC. It encodes CASSPRLGTQYF.

The chain joins TRBV24-1 to TRBJ2-3; TRBD1 or TRBD2 may be the D gene (5 bases each). V dropped 6 bases and J dropped 2 bases, with 8 bases sitting between them. CDR3 length: 13 amino acids. The V gene's germline CDR1 is KGHDR and CDR2 SFDVKD. CDR3 protein: CATSRDATDTQYF. The CDR3 DNA reads as TGTGCCACCAGTAGGGACGCCACAGATACGCAGTATTTT.